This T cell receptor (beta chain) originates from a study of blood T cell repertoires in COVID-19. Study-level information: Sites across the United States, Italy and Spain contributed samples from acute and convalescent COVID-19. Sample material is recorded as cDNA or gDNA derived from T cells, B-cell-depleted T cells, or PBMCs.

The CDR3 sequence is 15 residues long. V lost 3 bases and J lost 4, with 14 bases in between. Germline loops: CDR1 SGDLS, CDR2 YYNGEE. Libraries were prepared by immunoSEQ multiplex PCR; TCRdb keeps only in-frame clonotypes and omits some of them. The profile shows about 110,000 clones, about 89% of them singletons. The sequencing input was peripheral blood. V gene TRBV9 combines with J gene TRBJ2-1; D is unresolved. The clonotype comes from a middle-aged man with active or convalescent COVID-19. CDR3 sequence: CASSAPAAGYNEQFF. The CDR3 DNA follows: TGTGCCAGCAGCGCTCCGGCGGCCGGATACAATGAGCAGTTCTTC.